This T cell receptor (beta chain) was sequenced in a study of T cell responses to AZD1222 COVID-19 vaccine. Produced via immunoSEQ multiplex PCR; TCRdb's table is partial and in-frame only. The repertoire holds fewer than 110,000 clones, with over 75% as singletons. CDR1 is KGHDR, CDR2 SFDVKD, per germline. Trimming cost V 7 bases and J 6 bases, with 17 bases left between them. This CDR3 contains 14 residues. This clonotype was sampled from an adult in good health. The material was peripheral blood, obtained on day 0 of AZD1222 vaccination. The chain uses TRBV24-1 and TRBJ2-5, with D possibly being TRBD1 or TRBD2 (6 bases each). This CDR3 is CATSAEGGKKTQYF. DNA of the CDR3: TGTGCCACCAGCGCCGAGGGGGGCAAAAAGACCCAGTACTTC.